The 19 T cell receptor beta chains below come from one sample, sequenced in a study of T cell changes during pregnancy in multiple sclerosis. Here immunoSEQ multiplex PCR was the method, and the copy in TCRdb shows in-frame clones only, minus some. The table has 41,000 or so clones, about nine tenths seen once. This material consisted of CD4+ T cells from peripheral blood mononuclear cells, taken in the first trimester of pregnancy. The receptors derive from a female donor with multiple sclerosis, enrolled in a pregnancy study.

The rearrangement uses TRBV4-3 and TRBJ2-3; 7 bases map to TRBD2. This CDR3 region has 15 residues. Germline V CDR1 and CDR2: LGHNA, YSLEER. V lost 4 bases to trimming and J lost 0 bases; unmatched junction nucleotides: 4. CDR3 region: CASSLSGASTDTQYF. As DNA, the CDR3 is TGCGCCAGCAGCCTAAGCGGGGCGAGCACAGATACGCAGTATTTT.

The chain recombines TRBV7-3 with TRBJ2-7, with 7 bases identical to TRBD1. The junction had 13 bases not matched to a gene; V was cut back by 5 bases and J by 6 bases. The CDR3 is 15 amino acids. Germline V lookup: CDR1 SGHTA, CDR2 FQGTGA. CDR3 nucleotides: TGTGCCAGCAGCACCCAAACGGGACAGCGATCCGAGCAGTACTTC. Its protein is CASSTQTGQRSEQYF.

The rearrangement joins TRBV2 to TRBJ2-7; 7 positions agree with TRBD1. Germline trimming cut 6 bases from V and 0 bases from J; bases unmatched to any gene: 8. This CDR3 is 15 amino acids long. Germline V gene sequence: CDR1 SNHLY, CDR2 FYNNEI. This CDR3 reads CASSRDSRASYEQYF. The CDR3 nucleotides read TGTGCCAGCAGCCGGGACAGCAGAGCCTCCTACGAGCAGTACTTC.

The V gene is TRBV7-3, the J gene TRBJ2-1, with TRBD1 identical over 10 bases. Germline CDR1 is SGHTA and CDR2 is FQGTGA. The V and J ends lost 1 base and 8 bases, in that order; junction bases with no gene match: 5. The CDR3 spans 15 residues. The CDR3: CASSLRGQGVYEQFF. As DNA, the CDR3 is TGTGCCAGCAGCTTAAGAGGACAGGGGGTATATGAGCAGTTCTTC. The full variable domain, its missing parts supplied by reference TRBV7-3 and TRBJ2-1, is GAGVSQTPSNKVTEKGKYVELRCDPISGHTALYWYRQSLGQGPEFLIYFQGTGAADDSGLPNDRFFAVRPEGSVSTLKIQRTERGDSAVYLCASSLRGQGVYEQFFGPGTRLTVL.

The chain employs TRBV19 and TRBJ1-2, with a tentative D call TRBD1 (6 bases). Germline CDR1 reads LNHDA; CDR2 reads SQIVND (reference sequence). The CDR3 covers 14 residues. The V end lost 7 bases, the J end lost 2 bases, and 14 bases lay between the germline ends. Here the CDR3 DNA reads TGTGCCAGTACCAGGGGTTCGTCCAACTATGGCTACACCTTC. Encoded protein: CASTRGSSNYGYTF.

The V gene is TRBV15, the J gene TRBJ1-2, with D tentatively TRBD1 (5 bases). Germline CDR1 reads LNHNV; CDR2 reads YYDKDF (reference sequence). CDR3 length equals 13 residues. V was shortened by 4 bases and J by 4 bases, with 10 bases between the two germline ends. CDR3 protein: CATSKDMTYGYTF. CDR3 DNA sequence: TGTGCCACCAGCAAGGACATGACCTATGGCTACACCTTC.

The CDR3 here is CASSQDVFPMWREPDSYNEQFF. The CDR3 DNA follows: TGCGCCAGCAGCCAAGATGTTTTTCCAATGTGGCGGGAACCAGACTCCTACAATGAGCAGTTCTTC. The V call is TRBV4-3, the J call TRBJ2-1; TRBD2 is a possible D gene (6 bases). CDR3 length: 22 amino acids. Germline CDR1 reads LGHNA; CDR2 reads YSLEER. The V end was cut by 0 bases, the J end by 0 bases, with 27 bases between.

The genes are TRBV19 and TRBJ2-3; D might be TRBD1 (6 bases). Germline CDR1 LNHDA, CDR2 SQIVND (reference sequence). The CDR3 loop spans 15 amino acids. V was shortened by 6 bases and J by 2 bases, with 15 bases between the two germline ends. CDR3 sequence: CASSLMDSYTDTQYF. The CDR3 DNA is TGTGCCAGTAGCCTCATGGACAGTTACACAGATACGCAGTATTTT.

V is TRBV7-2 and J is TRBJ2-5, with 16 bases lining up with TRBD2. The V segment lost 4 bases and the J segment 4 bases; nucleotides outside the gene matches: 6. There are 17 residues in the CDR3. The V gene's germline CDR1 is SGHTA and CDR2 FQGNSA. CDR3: CASSSGGLAGGIETQYF. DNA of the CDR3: TGTGCCAGCAGCTCAGGGGGACTAGCGGGAGGGATAGAGACCCAGTACTTC.

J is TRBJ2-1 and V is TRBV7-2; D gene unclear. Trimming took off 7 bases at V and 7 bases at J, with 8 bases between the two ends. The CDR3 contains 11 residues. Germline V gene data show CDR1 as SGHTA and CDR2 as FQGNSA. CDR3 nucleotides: TGTGCCAGCACCCATGCGAATGAGCAGTTCTTC. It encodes CASTHANEQFF.

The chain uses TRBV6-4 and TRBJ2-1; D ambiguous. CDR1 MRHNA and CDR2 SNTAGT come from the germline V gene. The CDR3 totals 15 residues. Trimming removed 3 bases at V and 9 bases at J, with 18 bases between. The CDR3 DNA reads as TGTGCCAGCAGTGAAAGGCTAGGCTCGGCGGCTGAGCAGTTCTTC. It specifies CASSERLGSAAEQFF.

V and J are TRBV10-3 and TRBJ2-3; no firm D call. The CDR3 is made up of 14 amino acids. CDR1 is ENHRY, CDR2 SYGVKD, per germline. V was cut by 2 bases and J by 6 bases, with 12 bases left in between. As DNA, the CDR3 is TGTGCCATCAGTGAGGCGCCCCCCACGGATACGCAGTATTTT. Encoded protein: CAISEAPPTDTQYF.

The CDR3 DNA sequence: TGCGCCAGCAGCTTGGCCGGTGGGTTGGAGCGGGGAGGTGAGCAGTTCTTC. Translated: CASSLAGGLERGGEQFF. The chain employs TRBV5-1 and TRBJ2-1; 7 bases map to TRBD2. V lost 0 bases, J lost 9 bases, and 15 bases stayed unmatched. In germline, CDR1 is SGHRS, CDR2 YFSETQ. The CDR3 length is 17 residues.

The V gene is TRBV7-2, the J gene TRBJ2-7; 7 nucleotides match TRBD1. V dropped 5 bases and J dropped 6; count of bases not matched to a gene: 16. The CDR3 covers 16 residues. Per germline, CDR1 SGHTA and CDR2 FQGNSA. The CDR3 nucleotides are TGTGCCAGCAGCCGGGAAGGGGGCAGGGATCTGCCCGAGCAGTACTTC. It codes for CASSREGGRDLPEQYF.

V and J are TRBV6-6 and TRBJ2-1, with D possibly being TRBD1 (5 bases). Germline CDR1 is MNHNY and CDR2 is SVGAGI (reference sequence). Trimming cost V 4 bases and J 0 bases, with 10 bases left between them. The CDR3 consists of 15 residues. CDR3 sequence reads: CASSSGRDSYNEQFF. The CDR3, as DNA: TGTGCCAGCAGTTCCGGCAGGGACTCCTACAATGAGCAGTTCTTC.

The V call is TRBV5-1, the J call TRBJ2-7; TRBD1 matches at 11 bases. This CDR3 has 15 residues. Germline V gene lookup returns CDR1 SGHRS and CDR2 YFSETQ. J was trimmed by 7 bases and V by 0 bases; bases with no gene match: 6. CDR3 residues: CASSLDGQGAGEQYF. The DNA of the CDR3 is TGCGCCAGCAGCTTGGACGGACAGGGGGCGGGGGAGCAGTACTTC.

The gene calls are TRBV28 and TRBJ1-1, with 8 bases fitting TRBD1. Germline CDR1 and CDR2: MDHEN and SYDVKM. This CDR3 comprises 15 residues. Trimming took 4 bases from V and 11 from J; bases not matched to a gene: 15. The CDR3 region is CASSSPSDREGWAFF. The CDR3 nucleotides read TGTGCCAGCAGTTCTCCCTCGGACAGGGAGGGTTGGGCTTTCTTT.

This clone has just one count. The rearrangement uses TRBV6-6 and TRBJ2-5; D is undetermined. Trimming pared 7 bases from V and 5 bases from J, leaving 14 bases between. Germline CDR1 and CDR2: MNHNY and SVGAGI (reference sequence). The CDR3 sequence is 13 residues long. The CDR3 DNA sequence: TGTGCCAGCACTGACCCCCCCGGGGAGACCCAGTACTTC. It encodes CASTDPPGETQYF.

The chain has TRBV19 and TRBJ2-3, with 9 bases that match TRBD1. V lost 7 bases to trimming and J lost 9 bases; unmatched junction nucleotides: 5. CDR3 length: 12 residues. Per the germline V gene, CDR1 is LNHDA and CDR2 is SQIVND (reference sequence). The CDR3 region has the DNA TGTGCCAGTAAAACCACAGGGGGCACGCAGTATTTT. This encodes CASKTTGGTQYF.